Following are 25 T cell receptor beta chains from one sample sequenced in a study of blood T cell repertoires in COVID-19. Assay: immunoSEQ multiplex PCR; the TCRdb copy retains only in-frame clones and omits some. The sample yields about 220,000 clones, approximately 83% seen once. Sequencing used peripheral blood. These receptor sequences come from a woman in her fifties or sixties with acute or convalescent COVID-19.

This sequence joins TRBV6-5 and TRBJ1-2; tentatively, D is TRBD1 (6 bases). Trimming removed 6 bases at V and 4 bases at J, with 18 bases between. The CDR3 is 15 amino acids. Germline assignment: CDR1 MNHEY and CDR2 SVGAGI. In DNA form, the CDR3 reads TGTGCCAGCAGGGCGTCGACAGGTATCGGCTATGGCTACACCTTC. It encodes CASRASTGIGYGYTF.

The chain uses TRBV5-4 and TRBJ2-3, with TRBD2 matching 9 bases. Germline V CDR1 and CDR2: SGHNT, YYREEE (reference sequence). This CDR3 is built from 16 residues. The trim removed 0 bases at V and 2 bases at J, leaving 4 bases unmatched. CDR3 amino acids: CASSLAAGGLTDTQYF. CDR3 in DNA: TGTGCCAGCAGCTTGGCAGCGGGGGGACTCACAGATACGCAGTATTTT.

This clone was counted only a few times. The genes are TRBV9 and TRBJ1-2; 7 bases align to TRBD1. CDR1 SGDLS and CDR2 YYNGEE come from the germline V gene. This CDR3 has 17 amino acids. Trimming cost V 3 bases and J 0 bases; bases outside gene matches: 11. Written as DNA, the CDR3 is TGTGCCAGCAGCGGAGTCCCGGGACAGATATCTAACTATGGCTACACCTTC. Translation: CASSGVPGQISNYGYTF.

The gene calls are TRBV5-6 and TRBJ2-7; maybe TRBD1 (5 bases). The CDR3 totals 12 residues. V dropped 5 bases and J dropped 5 bases, with 11 bases sitting between them. Germline lookup yields CDR1 SGHDT and CDR2 YYEEEE. The CDR3 reads CASSLDSNEQYF. The CDR3 DNA reads as TGTGCCAGCAGTCTTGACAGCAACGAGCAGTACTTC.

This chain joins TRBV11-2 and TRBJ1-4; a possible D gene is TRBD1 (5 bases). The CDR3 totals 15 residues. Germline V gene sequence: CDR1 SGHAT, CDR2 FQNNGV. V lost 2 bases and J lost 9, with 16 bases in between. CDR3 protein: CASSLFRDWGQKLFF. The CDR3 coding sequence is TGTGCCAGCAGCTTATTCAGGGACTGGGGCCAAAAACTGTTTTTT. Looking up the rest from reference TRBV11-2 and TRBJ1-4 gives the full variable domain: EAGVAQSPRYKIIEKRQSVAFWCNPISGHATLYWYQQILGQGPKLLIQFQNNGVVDDSQLPKDRFSAERLKGVDSTLKIQPAKLEDSAVYLCASSLFRDWGQKLFFGSGTQLSVL.

The CDR3 loop reads CASSLNRDKSYTF. The CDR3 nucleotides are TGTGCCAGCAGTCTCAATAGGGACAAGAGCTACACCTTC. This chain uses TRBV12-3 or TRBV12-4 with TRBJ1-2; perhaps TRBD1 as D (6 bases). The length of the CDR3 is 13 residues. Trimming stripped 5 bases from V and 9 bases from J, with 16 bases between.

This sequence joins TRBV27 and TRBJ1-2; tentatively, D is TRBD1 (5 bases). The V end lost 5 bases, the J end lost 0 bases, and 16 bases lay between the germline ends. Germline-derived CDR1 and CDR2 are MNHEY and SMNVEV (reference sequence). CDR3 length: 16 amino acids. The CDR3 reads CASSPKQVPANYGYTF. The CDR3 nucleotides are TGTGCCAGCAGTCCAAAACAGGTTCCGGCTAACTATGGCTACACCTTC.

This chain joins TRBV19 and TRBJ1-5; 9 positions agree with TRBD1. V shed 4 bases and J 5 bases; nucleotides not matched to a gene: 9. The germline CDR1 and CDR2 sequences are LNHDA and SQIVND (reference sequence). This CDR3 is 16 amino acids long. This chain's CDR3 is CASSNPVGQGYQPQHF. CDR3 sequence (DNA): TGTGCCAGTAGTAACCCCGTCGGACAGGGGTATCAGCCCCAGCATTTT.

The chain couples TRBV12-3 or TRBV12-4 to TRBJ2-2; no clear D gene. V lost 3 bases and J 8 bases, leaving 4 bases between the germline ends. The length of the CDR3 is 11 residues. This chain's CDR3 is CASSFLGELFF. The CDR3 region has the DNA TGTGCCAGCAGTTTCTTGGGGGAGCTGTTTTTT.

The rearrangement uses TRBV30 and TRBJ1-5, with no clear D. The CDR3 totals 13 residues. Trimming pared 2 bases from V and 0 bases from J, leaving 5 bases between. The germline gives CDR1 GTSNPN, CDR2 SVGIG (reference sequence). The DNA for the CDR3 is TGTGCCTGGAGTCAGGATAGCAATCAGCCCCAGCATTTT. It is translated as CAWSQDSNQPQHF.

In nucleotides, the CDR3 is TGTGCCAGTAATGACAGGGGGCTTGATGAAAAACTGTTTTTT. Residues: CASNDRGLDEKLFF. V and J are TRBV19 and TRBJ1-4; 10 positions match TRBD1. CDR1 and CDR2 (germline): LNHDA, SQIVND (reference sequence). V lost 7 bases to trimming and J lost 6 bases; unmatched junction nucleotides: 5. This CDR3 region has 14 residues. Drawing the rest from reference TRBV19 and TRBJ1-4, the complete variable domain is DGGITQSPKYLFRKEGQNVTLSCEQNLNHDAMYWYRQDPGQGLRLIYYSQIVNDFQKGDIAEGYSVSREKKESFPLTVTSAQKNPTAFYLCASNDRGLDEKLFFGSGTQLSVL.

The chain couples TRBV24-1 to TRBJ2-7; D is perhaps TRBD2 (5 bases). The CDR3 runs to 13 residues. Germline values: CDR1 KGHDR, CDR2 SFDVKD. V lost 0 bases to trimming and J lost 9 bases, with 11 bases between them. Here the CDR3 reads CATSDLRGKGQYF. Here the CDR3 DNA reads TGTGCCACCAGTGATTTGCGGGGAAAAGGGCAGTACTTC.

The chain couples TRBV11-2 to TRBJ1-3; a possible D gene is TRBD1 (5 bases). Germline V CDR1 and CDR2: SGHAT, FQNNGV. V gave up 5 bases and J gave up 3 bases, with 20 bases separating them. The CDR3 covers 17 residues. The CDR3 region is CASSPGPGGISGNTIYF. The DNA of the CDR3 is TGTGCCAGCAGCCCCGGCCCGGGGGGGATTAGTGGAAACACCATATATTTT. The entire variable domain, with the rest obtained from reference TRBV11-2 and TRBJ1-3, is as follows: EAGVAQSPRYKIIEKRQSVAFWCNPISGHATLYWYQQILGQGPKLLIQFQNNGVVDDSQLPKDRFSAERLKGVDSTLKIQPAKLEDSAVYLCASSPGPGGISGNTIYFGEGSWLTVV.

The V and J genes are TRBV27 and TRBJ1-6; D remains ambiguous. Between the trimmed V and J ends, which lost 4 bases and 7 bases, there was a span of 14 bases. The CDR3 is 15 residues long. The germline CDR1 and CDR2 sequences are MNHEY and SMNVEV (reference sequence). The CDR3 loop is CASSSPTPGNSPLHF. The DNA for the CDR3 is TGTGCCAGCAGTTCCCCCACCCCGGGGAATTCACCCCTCCACTTT.

This rearrangement joins TRBV12-3 or TRBV12-4 to TRBJ2-7; TRBD1 aligns across 7 bases. CDR3 size: 12 residues. V lost 6 bases to trimming and J lost 2 bases; unmatched junction nucleotides: 1. The CDR3 is CASSDRAYEQYF. The CDR3 DNA reads as TGTGCCAGCAGCGACAGGGCCTACGAGCAGTACTTC.

As for this clone: Other DNA variants within this sample encode the same CDR3. The V call is TRBV28, the J call TRBJ1-2; 7 bases are shared with TRBD1. In germline, CDR1 is MDHEN, CDR2 SYDVKM. CDR3 length: 14 amino acids. Trimming took 4 bases from V and 3 from J; bases not matched to a gene: 5. CDR3 DNA: TGTGCCAGCAGTTCTACGGGACAGTACTATGGCTACACCTTC. Encoded protein: CASSSTGQYYGYTF.

The rearrangement joins TRBV9 to TRBJ2-1; no reliable D call. The length of the CDR3 is 15 residues. Germline CDR1 reads SGDLS; CDR2 reads YYNGEE. V lost 4 bases to trimming and J lost 9 bases, with 20 bases between them. The CDR3 sequence: CASSYNLGGSGEQFF. The CDR3 bases are TGTGCCAGCAGCTATAATCTGGGTGGCTCAGGTGAGCAGTTCTTC.

The V call is TRBV7-3, the J call TRBJ2-1, with 8 nucleotides matching TRBD1. Germline V gene data show CDR1 as SGHTA and CDR2 as FQGTGA. The V segment lost 2 bases and the J segment 11 bases; nucleotides outside the gene matches: 8. The CDR3 covers 14 residues. DNA for the CDR3: TGTGCCAGCAGCTTAGACTACAGGGGGGCGAAGCAGTTCTTC. This translates into CASSLDYRGAKQFF.

In this sample, this clone turned up a few times. The chain uses TRBV28 and TRBJ2-1; TRBD1 is a possible D gene (5 bases). Trimming took off 8 bases at V and 10 bases at J, with 12 bases between the two ends. There are 11 residues in the CDR3. Germline V gene lookup returns CDR1 MDHEN and CDR2 SYDVKM. CDR3 protein: CASAGPQEQFF. CDR3 in DNA: TGTGCCAGCGCAGGGCCCCAGGAGCAGTTCTTC.

The V and J genes are TRBV27 and TRBJ1-6; D gene unclear. CDR1 and CDR2 (germline): MNHEY, SMNVEV (reference sequence). This CDR3 comprises 16 residues. The V and J ends lost 7 bases and 2 bases respectively, with 15 bases between them. The CDR3: CASTSLGGAYNSPLHF. The CDR3 DNA reads as TGTGCCAGCACCTCCTTGGGCGGGGCCTATAATTCACCCCTCCACTTT.

The chain recombines TRBV5-6 with TRBJ1-2, with D perhaps matching TRBD1 (5 bases). Trimming shortened V by 3 bases and J by 2 bases, and 11 bases separated the two germline ends. Germline CDR1 and CDR2: SGHDT and YYEEEE. CDR3 length equals 14 residues. In DNA, the CDR3 is TGTGCCAGCAGCTGGCAGGGTGAAAACTATGGCTACACCTTC. It is translated as CASSWQGENYGYTF.

The rearrangement joins TRBV15 to TRBJ1-5; D ambiguous. CDR3 size: 14 residues. Per germline, CDR1 LNHNV and CDR2 YYDKDF (reference sequence). V was cut by 0 bases and J by 0 bases, with 3 bases left in between. The CDR3 loop reads CATSRDHSNQPQHF. CDR3 sequence (DNA): TGTGCCACCAGCAGAGATCATAGCAATCAGCCCCAGCATTTT.

The chain has TRBV30 and TRBJ2-1; D uncertain. The CDR3 loop spans 14 amino acids. The germline gives CDR1 GTSNPN, CDR2 SVGIG (reference sequence). Trimming cost V 0 bases and J 9 bases, with 15 bases left between them. CDR3 protein: CAWSVTRSFTEQFF. CDR3 nucleotides: TGTGCCTGGAGTGTCACCCGGAGCTTTACTGAGCAGTTCTTC.

The V gene is TRBV3-1 (or the pseudogene TRBV3-2), the J gene TRBJ2-4; weak D call: TRBD2 (6 bases). The CDR3 consists of 14 residues. Trimming stripped 0 bases from V and 10 bases from J, with 13 bases between. From germline, CDR1 is LGHDT and CDR2 YNNKEL (reference sequence). DNA of the CDR3: TGTGCCAGCAGCCAAGAGAGGCGACTAGGGATTCAGTACTTC. This gives the protein CASSQERRLGIQYF.

The chain combines TRBV27 with TRBJ2-7; D not certain. Trimming removed 2 bases from V and 3 bases from J, with 11 bases in between. Germline V gene data show CDR1 as MNHEY and CDR2 as SMNVEV (reference sequence). The CDR3 is 14 residues long. CDR3 nucleotides: TGTGCCAGCAGTTTAACCGGGTCGCACTACGAGCAGTACTTC. Encoded protein: CASSLTGSHYEQYF.